A single T cell receptor beta chain is shown here with its context. No antigen is known for it. No qualities accompany the bases; no much larger clone lies one base away. Each collaborating institution followed its own protocols to collect whole blood in K2EDTA tubes. For TCRbeta analysis, collaborators shipped samples in one of three forms: frozen whole blood, isolated PBMCs, or DNA extracted from either of those sample types. These data originate in a study of blood T cell repertoires in COVID-19 (dated by TCRdb to 2018 to 2020). In terms of the full investigation: Samples covering the acute and convalescent phases of COVID-19 were provided by collaborators in the United States, Italy and Spain. The material from the prospective study consisted of cDNA or gDNA derived from T cells, B-cell-depleted T cells, or PBMCs. Subjects who had been exposed to COVID-19, were actively infected with it, or had recovered from it provided the deeply sampled blood TCRbeta repertoires that made up the dataset. The repertoires were released in a freely available public database intended as a resource for research on the immune response to SARS-CoV-2. The samples were drawn from the first 160 participants of the ongoing ImmuneRACE study and from 1,254 subjects provided by 6 global collaborators. A de-identified subject ID, COVID-19 status, age in years and sex were almost always included in the sample metadata. Where available, HLA class I and class II types were taken from metadata supplied by the sample provider and were not determined by assay-based typing. What the research found in general, with its limitations: Clinical and demographic metadata were provided uncurated, with the amount varying by source and participant.

The CDR3 runs 16 residues from the cysteine to the phenylalanine. Only the CDR3 region is kept as DNA, spanning 48 bases read in frame from base 1. CDR1 and CDR2, looked up from the germline V gene (reference sequence), are MNHNY and SVGAGI. The germline ends are 15 bases apart after V is trimmed by 2 bases and J by 2 bases. TCRbeta CDR3 regions were amplified from genomic DNA using the immunoSEQ Assay, a bias-controlled multiplex PCR. Processing in the source paper ran as follows. Nucleated cell counts per sample were estimated from amplification of reference gene primers within the assay. To quantify the absolute abundance of each unique TCRbeta CDR3 rearrangement, sequence reads were collapsed and filtered. For each sample, productive Simpson clonality was calculated by taking the square root of Simpson's diversity index across productive rearrangements. TCRdb took this table from immuneACCESS and kept in-frame rearrangements with V and J called. Such tables lack part of the clones; where checked against another copy, unresolved V genes explain under half of the gap, and the rest is unexplained. The DNA gave D and trimming, while V, J and clone size come from that table. The sample profile shows under 200,000 clones; around 84% of them were found once. The ten top clones hold about 7% of the sample.

The sequence was obtained from a man aged 50-60 years with active or convalescent COVID-19. The rearrangement joined TRBV6-6 to TRBJ1-2; perhaps TRBD1 is the D gene, with 5 bases matching. Source material: peripheral blood. The DNA sequence follows: TGTGCCAGCAGTTACCCAGGCGGGGGGGGAAACTATGGCTACACCTTC. Its translation reads: CASSYPGGGGNYGYTF.